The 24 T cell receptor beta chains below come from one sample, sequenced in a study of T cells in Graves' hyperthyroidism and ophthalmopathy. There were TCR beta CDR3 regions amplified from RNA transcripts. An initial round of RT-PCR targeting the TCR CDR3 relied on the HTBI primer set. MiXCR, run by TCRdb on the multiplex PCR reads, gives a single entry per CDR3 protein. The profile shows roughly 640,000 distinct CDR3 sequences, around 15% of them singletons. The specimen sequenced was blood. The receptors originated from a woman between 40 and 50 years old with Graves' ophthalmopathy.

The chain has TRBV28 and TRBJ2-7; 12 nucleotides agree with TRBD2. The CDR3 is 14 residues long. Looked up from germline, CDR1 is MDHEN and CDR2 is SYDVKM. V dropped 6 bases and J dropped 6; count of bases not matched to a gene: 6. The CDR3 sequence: CASSWTSGIGEQYF. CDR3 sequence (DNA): TGTGCCAGCAGCTGGACTAGCGGGATTGGCGAGCAGTACTTC.

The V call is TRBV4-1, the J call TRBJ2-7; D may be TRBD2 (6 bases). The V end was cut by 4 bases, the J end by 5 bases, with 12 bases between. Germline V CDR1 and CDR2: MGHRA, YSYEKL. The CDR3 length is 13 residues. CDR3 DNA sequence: TGCGCCAGCAGCCGGGGACTGGTCGACGAGCAGTACTTC. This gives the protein CASSRGLVDEQYF.

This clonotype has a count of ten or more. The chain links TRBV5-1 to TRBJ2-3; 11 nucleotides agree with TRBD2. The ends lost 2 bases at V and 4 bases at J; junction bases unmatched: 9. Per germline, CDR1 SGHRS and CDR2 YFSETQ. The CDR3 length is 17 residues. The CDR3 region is CASSFGTTSGGADTQYF. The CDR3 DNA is TGCGCCAGCAGCTTCGGCACTACTAGCGGGGGTGCAGATACGCAGTATTTT.

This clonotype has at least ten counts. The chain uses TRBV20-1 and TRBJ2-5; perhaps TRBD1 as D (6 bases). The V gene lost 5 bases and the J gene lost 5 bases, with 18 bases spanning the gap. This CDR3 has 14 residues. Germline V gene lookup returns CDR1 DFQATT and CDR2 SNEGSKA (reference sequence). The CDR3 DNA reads TGCAGTGCTCAAAAGGACAGCAATTCGGAGACCCAGTACTTC. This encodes CSAQKDSNSETQYF.

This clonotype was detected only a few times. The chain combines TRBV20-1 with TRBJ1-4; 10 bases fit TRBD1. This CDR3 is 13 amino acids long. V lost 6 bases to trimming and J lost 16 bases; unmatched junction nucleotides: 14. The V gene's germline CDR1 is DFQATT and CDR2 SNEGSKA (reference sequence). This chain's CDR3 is CSASGGTGAFAFF. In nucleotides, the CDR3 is TGCAGTGCGAGTGGTGGGACAGGGGCTTTCGCGTTTTTT.

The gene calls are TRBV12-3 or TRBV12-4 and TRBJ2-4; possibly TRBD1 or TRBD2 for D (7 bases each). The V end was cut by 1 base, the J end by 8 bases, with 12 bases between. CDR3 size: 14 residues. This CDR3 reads CASSLGQGGDIQYF. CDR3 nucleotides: TGTGCCAGCAGTTTAGGACAGGGAGGGGACATTCAGTACTTC.

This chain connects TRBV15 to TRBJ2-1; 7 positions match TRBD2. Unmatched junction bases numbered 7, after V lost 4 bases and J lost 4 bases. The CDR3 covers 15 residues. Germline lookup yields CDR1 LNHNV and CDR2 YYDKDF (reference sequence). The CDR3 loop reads CATSNSGRRYNEQFF. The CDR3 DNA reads TGTGCCACCAGCAATAGCGGGCGCAGGTACAATGAGCAGTTCTTC.

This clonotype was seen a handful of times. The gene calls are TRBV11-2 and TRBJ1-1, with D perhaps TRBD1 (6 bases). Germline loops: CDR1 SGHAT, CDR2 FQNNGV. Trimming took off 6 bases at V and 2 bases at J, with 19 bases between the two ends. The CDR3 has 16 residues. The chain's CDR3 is CASSRTVATGNTEAFF. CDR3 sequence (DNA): TGTGCCAGCAGTCGGACAGTCGCAACGGGAAACACTGAAGCTTTCTTT.

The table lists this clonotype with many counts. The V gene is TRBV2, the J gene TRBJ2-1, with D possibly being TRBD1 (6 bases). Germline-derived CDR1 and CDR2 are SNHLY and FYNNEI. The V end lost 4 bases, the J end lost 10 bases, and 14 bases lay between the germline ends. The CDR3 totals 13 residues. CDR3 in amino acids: CASSGETGYEQFF. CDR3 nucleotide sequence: TGTGCCAGCAGTGGAGAAACAGGGTACGAGCAGTTCTTC.

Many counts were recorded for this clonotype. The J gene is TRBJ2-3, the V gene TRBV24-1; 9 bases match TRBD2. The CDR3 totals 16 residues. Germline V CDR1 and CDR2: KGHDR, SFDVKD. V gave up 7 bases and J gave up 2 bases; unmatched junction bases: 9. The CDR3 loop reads CATSDDPGLATDTQYF. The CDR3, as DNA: TGTGCCACCAGCGATGATCCGGGACTAGCCACAGATACGCAGTATTTT.

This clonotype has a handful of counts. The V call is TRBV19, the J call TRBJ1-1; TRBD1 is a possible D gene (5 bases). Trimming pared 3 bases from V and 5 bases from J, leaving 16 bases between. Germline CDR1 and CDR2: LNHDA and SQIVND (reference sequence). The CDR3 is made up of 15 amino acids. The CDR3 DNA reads TGTGCCAGTAGTATCAGGGATGCGAGGAAGACTGAAGCTTTCTTT. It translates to CASSIRDARKTEAFF.

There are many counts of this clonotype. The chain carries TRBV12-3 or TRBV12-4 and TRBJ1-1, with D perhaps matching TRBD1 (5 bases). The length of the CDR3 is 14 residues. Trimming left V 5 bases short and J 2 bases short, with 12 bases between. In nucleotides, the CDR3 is TGTGCCAGCAGTACCGGGACCCCCAACACTGAAGCTTTCTTT. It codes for CASSTGTPNTEAFF.

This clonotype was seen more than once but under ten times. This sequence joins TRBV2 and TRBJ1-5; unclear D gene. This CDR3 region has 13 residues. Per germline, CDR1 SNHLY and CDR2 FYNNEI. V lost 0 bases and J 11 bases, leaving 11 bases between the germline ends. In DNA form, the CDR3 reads TGTGCCAGCAGTGAAGCCCTAGTAGTGGCCCAGCATTTT. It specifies CASSEALVVAQHF. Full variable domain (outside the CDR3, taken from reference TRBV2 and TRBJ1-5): EPEVTQTPSHQVTQMGQEVILRCVPISNHLYFYWYRQILGQKVEFLVSFYNNEISEKSEIFDDQFSVERPDGSNFTLKIRSTKLEDSAMYFCASSEALVVAQHFGDGTRLSIL.

CDR3 protein: CASSVAPGPNEKLFF. The DNA for the CDR3 is TGTGCCAGCAGCGTAGCTCCGGGCCCTAATGAAAAACTGTTTTTT. The chain carries TRBV9 and TRBJ1-4; D remains unclear. The CDR3 has 15 residues. Trimming stripped 0 bases from V and 3 bases from J, with 9 bases between. Germline V gene sequence: CDR1 SGDLS, CDR2 YYNGEE.

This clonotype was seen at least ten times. This CDR3 is CASSYSTGGLSPLHF. In nucleotides, the CDR3 is TGTGCCAGCAGCTACAGCACAGGGGGTCTTTCACCCCTCCACTTT. The chain uses TRBV3-1 and TRBJ1-6; 8 bases line up with TRBD1. The junction had 9 bases not matched to a gene; V was cut back by 5 bases and J by 9 bases. Per the germline V gene, CDR1 is LGHDT and CDR2 is YNNKEL (reference sequence). This CDR3 region has 15 residues.

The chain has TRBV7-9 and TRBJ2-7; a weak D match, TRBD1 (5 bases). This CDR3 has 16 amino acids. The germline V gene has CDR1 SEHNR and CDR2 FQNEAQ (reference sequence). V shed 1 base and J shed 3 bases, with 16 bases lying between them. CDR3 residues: CASSLELGASFYEQYF. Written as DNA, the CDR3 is TGTGCCAGCAGCTTAGAGTTAGGGGCCTCCTTCTACGAGCAGTACTTC.

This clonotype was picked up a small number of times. The CDR3 DNA reads TGTGCCACGGGGGCTTCTTTTAGCACAGATACGCAGTATTTT. Amino acids: CATGASFSTDTQYF. The V and J genes are TRBV28 and TRBJ2-3; possibly TRBD1 or TRBD2 for D (6 bases each). The V end lost 10 bases, the J end lost 0 bases, and 14 bases lay between the germline ends. Looked up from germline, CDR1 is MDHEN and CDR2 is SYDVKM. CDR3 length: 14 residues.

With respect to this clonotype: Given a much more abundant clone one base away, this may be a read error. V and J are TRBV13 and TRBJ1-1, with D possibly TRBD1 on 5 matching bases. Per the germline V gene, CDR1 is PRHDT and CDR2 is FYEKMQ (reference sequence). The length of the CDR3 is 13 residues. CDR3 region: CASLRGLNTEALF. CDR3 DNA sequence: TGTGCCAGCCTGAGGGGTCTGAACACTGAAGCTCTCTTT. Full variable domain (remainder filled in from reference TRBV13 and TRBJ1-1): AAGVIQSPRHLIKEKRETATLKCYPIPRHDTVYWYQQGPGQDPQFLISFYEKMQSDKGSIPDRFSAQQFSDYHSELNMSSLELGDSALYFCASLRGLNTEALFGQGTRLTVV.

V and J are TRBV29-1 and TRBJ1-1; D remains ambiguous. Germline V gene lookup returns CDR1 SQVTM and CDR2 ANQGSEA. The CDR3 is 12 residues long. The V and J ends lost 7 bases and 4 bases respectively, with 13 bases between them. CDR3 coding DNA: TGCAGCGCCCTCGGGCTGCCCACTGAAGCTTTCTTT. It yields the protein CSALGLPTEAFF.

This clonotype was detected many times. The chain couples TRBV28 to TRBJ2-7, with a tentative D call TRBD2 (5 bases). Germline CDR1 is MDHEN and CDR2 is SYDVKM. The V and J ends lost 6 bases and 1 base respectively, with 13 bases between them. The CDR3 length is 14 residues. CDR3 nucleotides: TGTGCCAGCAGGAGGAGGACGGAATCCTACGAGCAGTACTTC. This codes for CASRRRTESYEQYF.

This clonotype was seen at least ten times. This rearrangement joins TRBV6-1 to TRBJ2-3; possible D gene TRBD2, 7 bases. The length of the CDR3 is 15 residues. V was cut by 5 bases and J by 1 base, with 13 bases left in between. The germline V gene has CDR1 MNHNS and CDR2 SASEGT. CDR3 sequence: CASSWGAGGTDTQYF. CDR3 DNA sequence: TGTGCCAGCAGTTGGGGGGCGGGAGGCACAGATACGCAGTATTTT.

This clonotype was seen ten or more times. The CDR3 is CASSLGLAGVVDTQYF. CDR3 bases: TGTGCCAGCAGCCTGGGACTAGCGGGAGTCGTAGATACGCAGTATTTT. The chain is built from TRBV2 and TRBJ2-3, with TRBD2 matching 14 bases. After removal of 6 bases from V and 5 bases from J, the junction contained 7 bases not matched to a gene. CDR1 and CDR2 from the germline V gene are SNHLY and FYNNEI. CDR3 length equals 16 residues.

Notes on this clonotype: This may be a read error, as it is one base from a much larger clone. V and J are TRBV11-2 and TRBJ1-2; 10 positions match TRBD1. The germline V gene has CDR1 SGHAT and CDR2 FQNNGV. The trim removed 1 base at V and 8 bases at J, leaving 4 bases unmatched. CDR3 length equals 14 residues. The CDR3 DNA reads TGTGCCAGCAGCTTAGGCCCGACAGGGGGCGGCTACACCTTC. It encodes CASSLGPTGGGYTF.

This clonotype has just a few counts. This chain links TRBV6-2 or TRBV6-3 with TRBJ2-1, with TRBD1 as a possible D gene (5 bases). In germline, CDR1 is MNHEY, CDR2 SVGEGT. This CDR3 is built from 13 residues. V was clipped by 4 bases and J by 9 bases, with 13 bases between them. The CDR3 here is CASSSTTQGEQFF. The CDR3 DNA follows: TGTGCCAGCAGTTCGACCACGCAGGGTGAGCAGTTCTTC.